This entry features one T cell receptor (beta chain) sequence. A read error is possible here, since a much larger clone lies one base away. This CDR3 is built from 13 residues. CDR1 and CDR2 from the germline V gene are DFQATT and SNEGSKA (reference sequence). The V segment lost 4 bases and the J segment 11 bases; nucleotides outside the gene matches: 8. This specimen comes from a study of low-dose radiotherapy and immunotherapy resistance in tumors. Primers targeting TRAV and TRBV primed first-strand cDNA, covering alpha and beta chains. TCRs were amplified for 15 to 20 PCR cycles with a constant-region primer and V-primer adapter. TCRdb used MiXCR to reprocess the reads, holding one entry per CDR3 protein. Seen here are fewer than 90,000 distinct CDR3 sequences, under 20% observed once, and the top ten hold less than 6%. Time point reported: before trial treatment.

This clonotype was obtained from a male donor with prostate cancer. The chain links TRBV20-1 to TRBJ2-5; 12 bases agree with TRBD1. The source was PBMCs, collected before treatment. The CDR3 coding sequence is TGCAGTGCTACTGGGACAGGGGGCAATGAGCAGTACTTC. This encodes CSATGTGGNEQYF.